This record looks at one TCR beta chain sequence and its context. CDR1 is LGHNA, CDR2 YSLEER, per germline. The V segment lost 4 bases and the J segment 1 base; nucleotides outside the gene matches: 6. The CDR3 is 15 amino acids. The entry originates in a study of T cell changes during pregnancy in multiple sclerosis. Measured with immunoSEQ multiplex PCR; TCRdb has only the in-frame clones, and not every one. The data show around 99,000 clones, less than 95% seen once. The clonotype comes from a female donor in good health, enrolled as a control in a pregnancy study. The chain links TRBV4-3 to TRBJ1-1; 7 bases are shared with TRBD1. Sequences were derived from peripheral blood, sampled in the third trimester of pregnancy. The CDR3 spells CASSPSTGTNTEAFF. For the CDR3, the DNA is TGCGCCAGCAGCCCGTCGACAGGGACGAACACTGAAGCTTTCTTT.